Listed here are 22 T cell receptor beta chains from one sample, sequenced in a study of T-cell memory formation after mild COVID-19. A single record per CDR3 protein comes from TCRdb applying MiXCR to the 5' RACE reads. The sample yields about 560,000 distinct CDR3 sequences, around 16% seen once. The sample comprised PBMCs or a T cell subset sorted from them (not recorded which). These TCRs come from an adult woman who had mild COVID-19 (a few samples of this study predate the infection). Cell type and time point are not known.

This clonotype turned up a few times. This chain connects TRBV12-3 or TRBV12-4 to TRBJ1-3; no clear D. V gave up 3 bases and J gave up 3 bases, with 9 bases separating them. The CDR3 is made up of 14 amino acids. The CDR3 spells CASSLARIGNTIYF. In DNA form, the CDR3 reads TGTGCCAGCAGTTTGGCCCGCATTGGAAACACCATATATTTT.

This clonotype has more than one count but fewer than ten. The chain links TRBV10-3 to TRBJ2-3; 12 positions match TRBD2. V trimming: 4 bases; J trimming: 4 bases; junction bases outside the gene matches: 6. The CDR3 covers 16 residues. The V gene's germline CDR1 is ENHRY and CDR2 SYGVKD. The CDR3 spells CAISGLTSGSPDTQYF. CDR3 coding DNA: TGTGCCATCAGTGGTTTGACTAGCGGGAGTCCAGATACGCAGTATTTT.

Details on this clonotype: One end of the junction varies from germline; a read error may be responsible. This chain joins TRBV20-1 and TRBJ1-1; no definite D call. Looked up from germline, CDR1 is DFQATT and CDR2 is SNEGSKA (reference sequence). The CDR3 has 12 amino acids. This chain's CDR3 is CSASSGGILGRF. The CDR3 bases are TGCAGTGCTAGTTCAGGCGGGATTCTCGGAAGGTTT.

This clonotype has a handful of counts. V usage is TRBV9 and J usage is TRBJ2-1; 11 bases match TRBD2. Per the germline V gene, CDR1 is SGDLS and CDR2 is YYNGEE. The CDR3 spans 16 residues. With V trimmed by 4 bases and J by 7 bases, 10 bases remained unmatched. The CDR3 loop reads CASSNNIAGGRNEQFF. CDR3 DNA sequence: TGTGCCAGCAGCAATAATATAGCGGGGGGGCGGAATGAGCAGTTCTTC.

The chain links TRBV7-9 to TRBJ2-3; TRBD2 matches 13 bases. J lost 2 bases, V lost 4 bases, and 9 bases had no gene match. CDR3 length: 18 amino acids. Germline V lookup: CDR1 SEHNR, CDR2 FQNEAQ (reference sequence). The CDR3 bases are TGTGCCAGCAGCTCTAGTGGTGGACTAGCGGGAGCCACAGATACGCAGTATTTT. The encoded protein is CASSSSGGLAGATDTQYF.

This clonotype was observed a handful of times. This sequence joins TRBV21-1 and TRBJ1-4; TRBD1 is the table's D call, not checked against the DNA. TRBV21-1 is assigned pseudogene status. The CDR3 runs to 15 residues. DNA for the CDR3: TGTGCCAGCACCCCGGGCAGGAGGAGAAATGAAAAACTGTTTTTT. Translating it yields CASTPGRRRNEKLFF.

The V call is TRBV29-1, the J call TRBJ2-5, with 9 bases matching TRBD1. This CDR3 region has 15 residues. V was clipped by 3 bases and J by 5 bases; unmatched bases: 10. Germline V gene lookup returns CDR1 SQVTM and CDR2 ANQGSEA. The CDR3 here is CSVDFLQGARETQYF. Here the CDR3 DNA reads TGCAGCGTTGATTTTTTACAGGGGGCAAGGGAGACCCAGTACTTC.

This clonotype was seen only a few times. J is TRBJ2-7 and V is TRBV5-1; D may be TRBD1 (5 bases). The CDR3 is made up of 14 amino acids. Germline CDR1 is SGHRS and CDR2 is YFSETQ. V was clipped by 1 base and J by 5 bases, with 13 bases between them. This CDR3 is CASSLFDRSNEQYF. DNA for the CDR3: TGCGCCAGCAGCTTGTTTGACAGATCGAACGAGCAGTACTTC.

The chain is built from TRBV24-1 and TRBJ1-1, with D possibly TRBD1 on 6 matching bases. The CDR3 is made up of 12 amino acids. CDR1 and CDR2 (germline): KGHDR, SFDVKD. V dropped 8 bases and J dropped 8 bases, with 14 bases sitting between them. CDR3 DNA: TGTGCCACCAAAGGGGGGTGGGGAGAAGCTTTCTTT. It translates to CATKGGWGEAFF.

This clonotype has more than one count but fewer than ten. V is TRBV5-1 and J is TRBJ2-1; D is unresolved. Germline loops: CDR1 SGHRS, CDR2 YFSETQ. The CDR3 has 17 residues. V dropped 7 bases and J dropped 0 bases, with 20 bases sitting between them. This CDR3 reads CASPEARIPGSYNEQFF. The CDR3 DNA reads TGCGCCAGCCCCGAGGCGCGGATCCCGGGCTCCTACAATGAGCAGTTCTTC.

The V gene is TRBV12-3 or TRBV12-4, the J gene TRBJ1-5, with TRBD1 as a possible D gene (5 bases). The V end was cut by 1 base, the J end by 6 bases, with 16 bases between. The CDR3 spans 16 residues. CDR3 in DNA: TGTGCCAGCAGTTTAGATTCGTCGACAGCTGGTCAGCCCCAGCATTTT. Amino acid sequence: CASSLDSSTAGQPQHF.

The chain has TRBV20-1 and TRBJ2-1, with D perhaps TRBD1 (6 bases). With 1 base removed from V and 2 bases from J, the gap between germline ends came to 18 bases. The CDR3 spans 17 residues. The germline V gene encodes CDR1 DFQATT and CDR2 SNEGSKA (reference sequence). Here the CDR3 DNA reads TGCAGTGCTAGAGCGATCATGAGTCAGGGGCCCTACAATGAGCAGTTCTTC. Protein product: CSARAIMSQGPYNEQFF.

This clonotype was counted a few times. The chain combines TRBV5-1 with TRBJ2-5; 9 nucleotides align to TRBD2. The CDR3 is 16 residues long. Germline assignment: CDR1 SGHRS and CDR2 YFSETQ. Unmatched junction bases numbered 7, after V lost 2 bases and J lost 2 bases. Written as DNA, the CDR3 is TGCGCCAGCAGCTTAACGTTAGCGGGAGTTCAAGAGACCCAGTACTTC. This codes for CASSLTLAGVQETQYF. Full variable domain (missing parts from reference TRBV5-1 and TRBJ2-5): KAGVTQTPRYLIKTRGQQVTLSCSPISGHRSVSWYQQTPGQGLQFLFEYFSETQRNKGNFPGRFSGRQFSNSRSEMNVSTLELGDSALYLCASSLTLAGVQETQYFGPGTRLLVL.

This clonotype was counted a few times. This chain joins TRBV7-6 and TRBJ2-7; 9 nucleotides agree with TRBD1. Germline values: CDR1 SGHVS, CDR2 FNYEAQ. The CDR3 is 16 residues long. The junction had 9 bases not matched to a gene; V was cut back by 0 bases and J by 6 bases. The CDR3 nucleotides read TGTGCCAGCAGCTTAGCCCCGGGACAGGGTCGATCCGAGCAGTACTTC. This encodes CASSLAPGQGRSEQYF. Together with reference TRBV7-6 and TRBJ2-7, the CDR3 gives the full variable domain: GAGVSQSPRYKVTKRGQDVALRCDPISGHVSLYWYRQALGQGPEFLTYFNYEAQQDKSGLPNDRFSAERPEGSISTLTIQRTEQRDSAMYRCASSLAPGQGRSEQYFGPGTRLTVT.

This clonotype appeared a few times. CDR3 coding DNA: TGTGCCAGCAGCTTAAACTCTATAACTGAAGCTTTCTTT. Translation: CASSLNSITEAFF. The chain employs TRBV11-3 and TRBJ1-1; D unclear. V was cut by 2 bases and J by 5 bases, with 9 bases left in between. Germline V gene data show CDR1 as SGHNT and CDR2 as YENEEA. The CDR3 length is 13 residues. The variable domain in full, with the rest retrieved from reference TRBV11-3 and TRBJ1-1, is EAGVVQSPRYKIIEKKQPVAFWCNPISGHNTLYWYLQNLGQGPELLIRYENEEAVDDSQLPKDRFSAERLKGVDSTLKIQPAELGDSAVYLCASSLNSITEAFFGQGTRLTVV.

V is TRBV25-1 and J is TRBJ1-6, with 7 bases matching TRBD1. V trimming: 2 bases; J trimming: 15 bases; junction bases outside the gene matches: 4. Germline V CDR1 and CDR2: MGHDK, SYGVNS. The CDR3 loop spans 12 amino acids. As DNA, the CDR3 is TGTGCCAGCAGTGAAGACAGGGCCCACCTCCACTTT. This translates into CASSEDRAHLHF.

The V call is TRBV5-1, the J call TRBJ2-2; D remains unclear. The germline V gene has CDR1 SGHRS and CDR2 YFSETQ. Deletions cut 4 bases from V and 6 bases from J, with 22 bases between. The CDR3 has 17 amino acids. The CDR3 nucleotides read TGCGCCAGCAGCGTACTGGGCCAACCCCCCCTCGCCGGGGAGCTGTTTTTT. Protein sequence: CASSVLGQPPLAGELFF.

This clonotype occurred a few times. This chain links TRBV9 with TRBJ2-5; weak D call: TRBD2 (6 bases). V was cut by 4 bases and J by 1 base, with 14 bases left in between. Germline loops: CDR1 SGDLS, CDR2 YYNGEE. CDR3 length equals 15 residues. Written as DNA, the CDR3 is TGTGCCAGCAGCCAAGGTGGGGGGTTCCAAGAGACCCAGTACTTC. Protein: CASSQGGGFQETQYF.

The rearrangement uses TRBV4-2 and TRBJ2-1; D uncertain. This CDR3 region has 15 residues. V gave up 0 bases and J gave up 0 bases, with 6 bases separating them. The germline gives CDR1 LGHNA, CDR2 YNFKEQ. The CDR3 protein is CASSQEASSYNEQFF. The DNA of the CDR3 is TGTGCCAGCAGCCAAGAAGCGAGCTCCTACAATGAGCAGTTCTTC.

This chain links TRBV7-9 with TRBJ1-2; no clear D gene. This CDR3 is 13 amino acids long. The V gene lost 2 bases and the J gene lost 5 bases, with 9 bases spanning the gap. Germline V gene lookup returns CDR1 SEHNR and CDR2 FQNEAQ (reference sequence). CDR3 sequence (DNA): TGTGCCAGCAGCTTATATCAGTCATATGGCTACACCTTC. It is translated as CASSLYQSYGYTF.

The chain couples TRBV9 to TRBJ2-6; D gene unclear. The CDR3 covers 16 residues. Germline V gene lookup returns CDR1 SGDLS and CDR2 YYNGEE. V gave up 0 bases and J gave up 4 bases, with 11 bases separating them. CDR3 region: CASSVESAGGANVLTF. CDR3 bases: TGTGCCAGCAGCGTAGAATCGGCTGGCGGGGCCAACGTCCTGACTTTC. Based on the CDR3 plus reference TRBV9 and TRBJ2-6, the full variable domain is DSGVTQTPKHLITATGQRVTLRCSPRSGDLSVYWYQQSLDQGLQFLIQYYNGEERAKGNILERFSAQQFPDLHSELNLSSLELGDSALYFCASSVESAGGANVLTFGAGSRLTVL.

In its sample, this clonotype was seen many times. The V call is TRBV15, the J call TRBJ1-2, with D unresolved. Trimming removed 5 bases from V and 4 bases from J, with 8 bases in between. This CDR3 region has 12 residues. CDR1 is LNHNV, CDR2 YYDKDF, per germline (reference sequence). DNA of the CDR3: TGTGCCACCAGCGGCGCGTCCTATGGCTACACCTTC. As protein: CATSGASYGYTF.